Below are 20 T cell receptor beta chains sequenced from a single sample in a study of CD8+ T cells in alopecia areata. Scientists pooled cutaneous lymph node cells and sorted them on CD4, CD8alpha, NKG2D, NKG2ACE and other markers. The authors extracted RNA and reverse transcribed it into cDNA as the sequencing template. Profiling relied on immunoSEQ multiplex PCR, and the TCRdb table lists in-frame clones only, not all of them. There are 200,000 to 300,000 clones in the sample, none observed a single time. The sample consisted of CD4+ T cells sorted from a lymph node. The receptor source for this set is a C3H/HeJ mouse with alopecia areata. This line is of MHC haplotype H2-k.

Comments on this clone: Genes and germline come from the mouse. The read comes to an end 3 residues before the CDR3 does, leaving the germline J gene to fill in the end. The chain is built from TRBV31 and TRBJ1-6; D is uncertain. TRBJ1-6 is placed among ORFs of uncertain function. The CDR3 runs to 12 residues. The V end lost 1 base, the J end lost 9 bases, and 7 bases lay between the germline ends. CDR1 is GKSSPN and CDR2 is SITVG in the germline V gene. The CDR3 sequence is CAWSQPVSPLYF. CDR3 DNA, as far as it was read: TGTGCCTGGAGTCAACCAGTTTCGCCC.

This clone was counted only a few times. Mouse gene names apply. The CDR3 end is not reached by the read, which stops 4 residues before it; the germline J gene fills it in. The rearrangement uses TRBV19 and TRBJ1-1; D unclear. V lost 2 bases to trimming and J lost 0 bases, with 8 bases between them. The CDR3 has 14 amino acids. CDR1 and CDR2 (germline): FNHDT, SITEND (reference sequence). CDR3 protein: CASSISTPNTEVFF. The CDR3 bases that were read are TGTGCCAGCAGTATTTCGACACCAAACACA.

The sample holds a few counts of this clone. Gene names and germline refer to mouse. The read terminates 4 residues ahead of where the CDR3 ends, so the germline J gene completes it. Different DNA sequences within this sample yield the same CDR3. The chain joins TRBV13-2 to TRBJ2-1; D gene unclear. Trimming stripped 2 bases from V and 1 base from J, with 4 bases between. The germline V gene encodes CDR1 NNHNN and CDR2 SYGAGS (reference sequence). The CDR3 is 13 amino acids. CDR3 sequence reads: CASGDRNYAEQFF. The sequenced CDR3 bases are TGTGCCAGCGGTGACAGAAACTATGCT.

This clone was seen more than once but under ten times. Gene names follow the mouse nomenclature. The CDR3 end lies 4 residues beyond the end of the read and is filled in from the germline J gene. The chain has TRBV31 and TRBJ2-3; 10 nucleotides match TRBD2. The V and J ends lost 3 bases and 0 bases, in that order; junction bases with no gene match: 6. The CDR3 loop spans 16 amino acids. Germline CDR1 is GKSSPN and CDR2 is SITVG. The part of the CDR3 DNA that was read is TGTGCCTGGAGCGGGGGACTGGGGACTAGTGCAGAA. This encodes CAWSGGLGTSAE. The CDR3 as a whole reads CAWSGGLGTSAETLYF.

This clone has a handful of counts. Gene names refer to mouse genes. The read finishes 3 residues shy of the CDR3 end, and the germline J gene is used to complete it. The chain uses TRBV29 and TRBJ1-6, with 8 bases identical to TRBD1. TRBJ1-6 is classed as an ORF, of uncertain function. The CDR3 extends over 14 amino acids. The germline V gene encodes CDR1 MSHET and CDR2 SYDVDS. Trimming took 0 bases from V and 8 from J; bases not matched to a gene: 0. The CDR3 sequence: CASSLSGQDSPLYF. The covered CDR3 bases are TGTGCTAGCAGTTTATCGGGACAGGATTCGCCC.

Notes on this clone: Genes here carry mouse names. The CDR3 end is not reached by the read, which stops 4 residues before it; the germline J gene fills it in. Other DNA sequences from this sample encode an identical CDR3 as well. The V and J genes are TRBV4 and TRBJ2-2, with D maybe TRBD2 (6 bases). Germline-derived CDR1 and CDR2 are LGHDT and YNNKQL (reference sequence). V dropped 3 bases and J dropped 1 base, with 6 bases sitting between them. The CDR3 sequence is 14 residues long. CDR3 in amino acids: CASSYGGNTGQLYF. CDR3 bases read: TGTGCCAGCAGCTATGGGGGAAACACCGGG.

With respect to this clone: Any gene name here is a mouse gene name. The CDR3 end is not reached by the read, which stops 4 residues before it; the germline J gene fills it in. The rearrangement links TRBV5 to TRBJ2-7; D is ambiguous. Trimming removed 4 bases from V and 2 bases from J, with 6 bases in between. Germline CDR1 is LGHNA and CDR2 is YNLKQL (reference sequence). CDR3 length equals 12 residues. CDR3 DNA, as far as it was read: TGTGCCAGCAGCCCCCATCCCTAT. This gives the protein CASSPHPY. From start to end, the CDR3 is CASSPHPYEQYF.

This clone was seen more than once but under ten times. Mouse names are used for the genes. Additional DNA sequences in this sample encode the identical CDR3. The sequenced part of the CDR3 DNA is TGTGCTAGCAGTAGGGACTGGGGGGAGGAC. It translates to CASSRDWGED. The whole CDR3 sequence is CASSRDWGEDTQYF. V gene TRBV17 combines with J gene TRBJ2-5; 11 bases are a match to TRBD2. The sequence runs out 4 residues before the end of the CDR3; the remainder is reconstructed from the germline J gene. Germline CDR1 reads MNHDT; CDR2 reads YYDKIL. This CDR3 is built from 14 residues.

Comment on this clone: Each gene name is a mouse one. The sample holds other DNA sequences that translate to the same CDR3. The CDR3 loop reads CASSQDRQYEQYF. The DNA read from the CDR3 is TGTGCCAGCAGCCAAGATAGACAATAT. V and J are TRBV5 and TRBJ2-7; no definite D call. The sequence runs out 4 residues before the end of the CDR3; the remainder is reconstructed from the germline J gene. Germline lookup yields CDR1 LGHNA and CDR2 YNLKQL (reference sequence). The CDR3 is made up of 13 amino acids.

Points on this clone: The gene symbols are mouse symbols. The CDR3: CASRPTGQANSDYTF. Incomplete CDR3 DNA: TGTGCCAGCAGGCCGACGGGACAAGCAAACTCC. This sequence joins TRBV19 and TRBJ1-2; D is perhaps TRBD1 (6 bases). The read ends 4 residues shy of where the CDR3 ends; the end is completed using the germline J gene. CDR1 and CDR2 from the germline V gene are FNHDT and SITEND (reference sequence). Trimming took 5 bases from V and 0 from J, leaving 14 bases between them. CDR3 length equals 15 residues.

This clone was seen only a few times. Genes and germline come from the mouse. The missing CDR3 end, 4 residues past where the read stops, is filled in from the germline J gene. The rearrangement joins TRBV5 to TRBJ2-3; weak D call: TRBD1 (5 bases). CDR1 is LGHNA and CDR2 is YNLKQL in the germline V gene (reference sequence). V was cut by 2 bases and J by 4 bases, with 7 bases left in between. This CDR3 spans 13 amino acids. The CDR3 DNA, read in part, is TGTGCCAGCAGCCAACAGGGTCCAGAA. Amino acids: CASSQQGPE. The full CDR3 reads CASSQQGPETLYF.

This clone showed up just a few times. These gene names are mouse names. Incomplete CDR3 DNA: TGTGCCAGCGGCCCCGGGACAAATGCAAACACA. This translates into CASGPGTNANT. In full, the CDR3 is CASGPGTNANTEVFF. J is TRBJ1-1 and V is TRBV13-2, with TRBD1 as a possible D gene (6 bases). The read ends 4 residues early relative to the CDR3; the germline J gene fills the gap. Looked up from germline, CDR1 is NNHNN and CDR2 is SYGAGS (reference sequence). V was trimmed by 5 bases and J by 0 bases, leaving 14 bases between them. There are 15 residues in the CDR3.

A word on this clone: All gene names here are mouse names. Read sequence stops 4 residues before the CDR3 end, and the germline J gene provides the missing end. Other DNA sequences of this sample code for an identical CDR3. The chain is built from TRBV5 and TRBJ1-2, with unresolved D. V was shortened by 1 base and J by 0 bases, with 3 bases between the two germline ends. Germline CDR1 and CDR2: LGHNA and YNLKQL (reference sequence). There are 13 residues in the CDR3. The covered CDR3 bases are TGTGCCAGCAGCCAAGGTGCAAACTCC. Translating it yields CASSQGANS. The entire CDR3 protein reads CASSQGANSDYTF.

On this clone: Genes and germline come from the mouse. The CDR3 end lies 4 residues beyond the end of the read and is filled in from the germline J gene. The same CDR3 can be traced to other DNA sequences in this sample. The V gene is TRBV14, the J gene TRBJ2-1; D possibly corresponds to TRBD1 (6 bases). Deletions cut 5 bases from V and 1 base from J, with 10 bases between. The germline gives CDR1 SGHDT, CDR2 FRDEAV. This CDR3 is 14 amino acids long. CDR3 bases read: TGTGCCAGCAGACCGGGACAAAACTATGCT. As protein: CASRPGQNYA. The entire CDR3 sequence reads CASRPGQNYAEQFF.

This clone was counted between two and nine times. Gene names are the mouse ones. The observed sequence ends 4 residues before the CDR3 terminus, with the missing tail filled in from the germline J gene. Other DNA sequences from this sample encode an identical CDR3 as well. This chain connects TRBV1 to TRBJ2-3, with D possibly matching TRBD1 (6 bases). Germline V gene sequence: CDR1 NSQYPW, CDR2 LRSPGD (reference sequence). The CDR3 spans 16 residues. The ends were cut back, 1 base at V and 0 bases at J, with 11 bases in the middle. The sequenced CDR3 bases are TGCACCTGCAGTGCAGGAGGGGGAGCTAGTGCAGAA. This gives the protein CTCSAGGGASAE. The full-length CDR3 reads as CTCSAGGGASAETLYF.

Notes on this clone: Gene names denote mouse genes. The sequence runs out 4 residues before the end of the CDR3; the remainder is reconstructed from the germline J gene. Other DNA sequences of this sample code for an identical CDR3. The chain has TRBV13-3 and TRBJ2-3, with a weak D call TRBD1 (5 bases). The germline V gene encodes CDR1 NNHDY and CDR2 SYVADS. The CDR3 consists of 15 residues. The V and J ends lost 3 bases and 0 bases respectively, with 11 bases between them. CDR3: CASSVDRSSAETLYF. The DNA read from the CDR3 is TGTGCCAGCAGTGTCGACAGATCTAGTGCAGAA.

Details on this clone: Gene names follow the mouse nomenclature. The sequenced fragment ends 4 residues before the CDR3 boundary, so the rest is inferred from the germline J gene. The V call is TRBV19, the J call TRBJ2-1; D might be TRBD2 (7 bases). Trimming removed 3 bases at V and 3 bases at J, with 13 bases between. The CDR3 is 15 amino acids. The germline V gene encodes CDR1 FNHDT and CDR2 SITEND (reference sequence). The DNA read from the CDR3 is TGTGCCAGCAGTACTGGGGGCAGGGCCTATGCT. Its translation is CASSTGGRAYA. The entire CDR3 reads CASSTGGRAYAEQFF.

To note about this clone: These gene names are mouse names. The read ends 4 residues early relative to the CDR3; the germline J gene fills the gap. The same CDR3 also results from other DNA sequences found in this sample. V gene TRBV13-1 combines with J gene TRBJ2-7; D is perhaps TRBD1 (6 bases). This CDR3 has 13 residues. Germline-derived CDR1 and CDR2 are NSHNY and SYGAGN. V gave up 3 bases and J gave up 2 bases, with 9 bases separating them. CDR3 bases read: TGTGCCAGCAGTGCCGGACAGACCTAT. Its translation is CASSAGQTY. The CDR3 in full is CASSAGQTYEQYF.

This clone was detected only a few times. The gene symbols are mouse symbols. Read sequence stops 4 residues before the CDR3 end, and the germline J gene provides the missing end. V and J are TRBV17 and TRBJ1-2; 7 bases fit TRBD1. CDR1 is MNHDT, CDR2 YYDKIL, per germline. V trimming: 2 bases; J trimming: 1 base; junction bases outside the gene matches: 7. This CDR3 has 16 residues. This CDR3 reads CASSRTPQGENSDYTF. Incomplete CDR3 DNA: TGTGCTAGCAGTAGAACCCCTCAGGGGGAAAACTCC.

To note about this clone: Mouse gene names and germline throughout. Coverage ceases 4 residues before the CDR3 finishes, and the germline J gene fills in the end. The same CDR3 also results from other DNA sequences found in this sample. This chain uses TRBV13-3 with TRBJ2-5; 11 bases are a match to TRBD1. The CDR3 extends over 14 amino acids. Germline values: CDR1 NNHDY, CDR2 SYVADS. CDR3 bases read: TGTGCCAGCAGTGAGGGACAGGGGGAAGAC. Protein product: CASSEGQGED. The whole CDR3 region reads CASSEGQGEDTQYF.